One sample yielded the 16 T cell receptor beta chains listed below, sequenced in a study of identical twins. TCRdb re-analysed the 5' RACE reads in MiXCR, keeping a single row per CDR3 protein. Of about 530,000 distinct CDR3 sequences in the sample, around 15% are singletons; the top ten hold roughly 0.44%. This sample was shared with a second study, whose subject was yellow fever vaccine responses in identical twins.

Sequencing was done on a sample of CD4+ T cells sorted from blood. These TCRs come from a woman under 30 in good health.

This chain uses TRBV10-3 with TRBJ2-1, with D possibly TRBD1 on 5 matching bases. The CDR3 extends over 13 amino acids. Trimming cost V 2 bases and J 6 bases, with 8 bases left between them. Germline CDR1 ENHRY, CDR2 SYGVKD. CDR3 sequence reads: CAISEDSSNEQFF. The CDR3 DNA is TGTGCCATCAGTGAGGACAGTTCCAATGAGCAGTTCTTC.

The chain uses TRBV3-1 and TRBJ1-2; 9 bases line up with TRBD1. The V and J ends lost 4 bases and 1 base, in that order; junction bases with no gene match: 4. Germline V gene sequence: CDR1 LGHDT, CDR2 YNNKEL (reference sequence). The CDR3 consists of 15 residues. The CDR3 DNA follows: TGTGCCAGCAGCCCGGGGACAGGGATTAACTATGGCTACACCTTC. It translates to CASSPGTGINYGYTF.

This clonotype was detected a few times. The gene calls are TRBV6-1 and TRBJ2-7; 9 bases are a match to TRBD2. The CDR3 length is 13 residues. Germline lookup yields CDR1 MNHNS and CDR2 SASEGT. Trimming removed 7 bases from V and 7 bases from J; junction bases left unmatched: 8. CDR3 bases: TGTGCCAGCAAAGCGGGAGGACCCCCGGAGCAGTACTTC. Encoded protein: CASKAGGPPEQYF.

The rearrangement uses TRBV2 and TRBJ1-4; D gene ambiguous. This CDR3 contains 11 residues. The V end was cut by 1 base, the J end by 13 bases, with 7 bases between. Germline V gene data show CDR1 as SNHLY and CDR2 as FYNNEI. The CDR3 loop is CASSEDRGLFF. CDR3 sequence (DNA): TGTGCCAGCAGTGAAGACAGAGGACTGTTTTTT.

This clonotype was seen a handful of times. V and J are TRBV11-2 and TRBJ2-2; D is unclear. The length of the CDR3 is 15 residues. Germline V gene sequence: CDR1 SGHAT, CDR2 FQNNGV. V was clipped by 0 bases and J by 3 bases, with 8 bases between them. CDR3 residues: CASSLDWVDTGELFF. CDR3 coding DNA: TGTGCCAGCAGCTTAGATTGGGTCGACACCGGGGAGCTGTTTTTT.

The J gene is TRBJ2-2, the V gene TRBV11-2, with TRBD2 matching over 14 bases. The CDR3 runs 15 residues. Trimming cost V 5 bases and J 8 bases; bases outside gene matches: 4. Per germline, CDR1 SGHAT and CDR2 FQNNGV. The CDR3 DNA reads TGTGCCAGCAGCCCAGGACTAGCGGGAGGTGGGGAGCTGTTTTTT. Residues: CASSPGLAGGGELFF.

The chain uses TRBV10-3 and TRBJ2-2; 8 bases agree with TRBD1. The trim removed 7 bases at V and 1 base at J, leaving 2 bases unmatched. The CDR3 totals 14 residues. The V gene's germline CDR1 is ENHRY and CDR2 SYGVKD. The CDR3, as DNA: TGTGCCATCAAAGGGACAGGGAACACCGGGGAGCTGTTTTTT. This encodes CAIKGTGNTGELFF.

V and J are TRBV24-1 and TRBJ2-7; the match to TRBD1 covers 11 bases. Germline V lookup: CDR1 KGHDR, CDR2 SFDVKD. The junction had 4 bases not matched to a gene; V was cut back by 5 bases and J by 5 bases. The CDR3 is made up of 14 amino acids. Written as DNA, the CDR3 is TGTGCCACCAGTGGCGGACAGGGGGCGGACGAGCAGTACTTC. Amino acids: CATSGGQGADEQYF.

This rearrangement joins TRBV7-6 to TRBJ2-1, with 9 bases identical to TRBD2. The CDR3 consists of 15 residues. Germline V CDR1 and CDR2: SGHVS, FNYEAQ. V lost 3 bases, J lost 7 bases, and 7 bases stayed unmatched. The CDR3 bases are TGTGCCAGCAGCTTTTTTAGCGGGAGAGGTAATGAGCAGTTCTTC. Residues: CASSFFSGRGNEQFF.

V usage is TRBV28 and J usage is TRBJ1-5; D is possibly TRBD1 (6 bases). This CDR3 region has 18 residues. The germline gives CDR1 MDHEN, CDR2 SYDVKM. Trimming cost V 5 bases and J 0 bases, with 20 bases left between them. The CDR3 DNA follows: TGTGCCAGCAGTCCCCCCATGGGGGGCGGCTATAGCAATCAGCCCCAGCATTTT. It specifies CASSPPMGGGYSNQPQHF.

The V and J genes are TRBV4-2 and TRBJ1-6; D is perhaps TRBD1 (5 bases). Germline values: CDR1 LGHNA, CDR2 YNFKEQ. Trimming removed 0 bases from V and 8 bases from J, with 23 bases in between. This CDR3 region has 19 residues. Written as DNA, the CDR3 is TGTGCCAGCAGCCAAGATGGCCCCGGGACCCCCTTTTTCTATTCACCCCTCCACTTT. Its translation: CASSQDGPGTPFFYSPLHF.

This clonotype was seen a handful of times. This chain connects TRBV5-1 to TRBJ2-2; no definite D call. Trimming removed 1 base from V and 6 bases from J, with 16 bases in between. This CDR3 is 16 amino acids long. Per the germline V gene, CDR1 is SGHRS and CDR2 is YFSETQ. CDR3 loop: CASSLFSAQVPGELFF. The CDR3 coding sequence is TGCGCCAGCAGCTTGTTTTCAGCACAAGTCCCCGGGGAGCTGTTTTTT.

Here the CDR3 DNA reads TGTGCCACCAGCATACTCGGGGAGCTGTTTTTT. Encoded protein: CATSILGELFF. The V and J genes are TRBV15 and TRBJ2-2; D gene unclear. Trimming stripped 4 bases from V and 7 bases from J, with 4 bases between. This CDR3 region has 11 residues. Germline loops: CDR1 LNHNV, CDR2 YYDKDF (reference sequence). Drawing the rest from reference TRBV15 and TRBJ2-2, the complete variable domain is DAMVIQNPRYQVTQFGKPVTLSCSQTLNHNVMYWYQQKSSQAPKLLFHYYDKDFNNEADTPDNFQSRRPNTSFCFLDIRSPGLGDTAMYLCATSILGELFFGEGSRLTVL.

This clonotype has only a few counts. The chain joins TRBV6-5 to TRBJ2-4; tentative D call: TRBD2 (5 bases). This CDR3 contains 15 residues. The germline CDR1 and CDR2 sequences are MNHEY and SVGAGI. The V gene lost 2 bases and the J gene lost 1 base, with 9 bases spanning the gap. DNA for the CDR3: TGTGCCAGCAGTTACGGTGGGGAGGCCAAAAACATTCAGTACTTC. Translating gives CASSYGGEAKNIQYF.

A few counts support this clonotype. This chain connects TRBV3-1 to TRBJ1-2, with D possibly TRBD1 on 5 matching bases. The CDR3 has 14 amino acids. Germline V CDR1 and CDR2: LGHDT, YNNKEL (reference sequence). The V end lost 5 bases, the J end lost 0 bases, and 10 bases lay between the germline ends. CDR3 nucleotide sequence: TGTGCCAGCAGCAGGGACGGTGCTAACTATGGCTACACCTTC. This encodes CASSRDGANYGYTF.

The rearrangement joins TRBV5-1 to TRBJ2-3; maybe TRBD2 (5 bases). The CDR3 contains 16 residues. CDR1 SGHRS and CDR2 YFSETQ come from the germline V gene. Trimming shortened V by 4 bases and J by 0 bases, and 15 bases separated the two germline ends. The CDR3 loop reads CASSPPDLASTDTQYF. The CDR3 nucleotides read TGCGCCAGCAGCCCCCCGGACTTAGCTAGCACAGATACGCAGTATTTT.